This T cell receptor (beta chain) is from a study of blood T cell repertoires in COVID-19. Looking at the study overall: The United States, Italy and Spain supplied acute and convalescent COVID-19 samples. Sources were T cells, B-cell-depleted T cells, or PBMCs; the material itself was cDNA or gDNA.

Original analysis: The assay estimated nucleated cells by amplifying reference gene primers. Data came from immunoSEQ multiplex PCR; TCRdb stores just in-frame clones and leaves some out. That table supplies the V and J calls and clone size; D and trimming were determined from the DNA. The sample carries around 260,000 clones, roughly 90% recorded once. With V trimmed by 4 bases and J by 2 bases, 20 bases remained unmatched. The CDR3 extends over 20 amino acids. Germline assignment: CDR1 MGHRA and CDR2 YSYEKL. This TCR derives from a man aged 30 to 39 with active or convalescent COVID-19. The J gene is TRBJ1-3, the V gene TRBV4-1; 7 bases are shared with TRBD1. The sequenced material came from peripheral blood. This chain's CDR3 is CASSRKSGPDRASAGNTIYF. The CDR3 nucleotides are TGCGCCAGCAGCCGAAAAAGTGGCCCAGACAGGGCTTCTGCTGGAAACACCATATATTTT.